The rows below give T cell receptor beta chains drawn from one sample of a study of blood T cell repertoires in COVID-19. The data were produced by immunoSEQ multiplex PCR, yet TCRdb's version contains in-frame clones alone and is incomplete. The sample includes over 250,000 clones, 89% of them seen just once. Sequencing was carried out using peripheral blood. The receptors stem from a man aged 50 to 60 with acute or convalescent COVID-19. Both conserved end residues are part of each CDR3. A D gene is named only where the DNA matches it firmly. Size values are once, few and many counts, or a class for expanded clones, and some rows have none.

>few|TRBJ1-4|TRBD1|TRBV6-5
TGTGCCAGCAGTCAACGGGACAGGGGCGAAAAACTGTTTTTT
CASSQRDRGEKLFF
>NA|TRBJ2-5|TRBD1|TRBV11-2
TGTGCCAGCAGCCCTACAGGGGAAGAGACCCAGTACTTC
CASSPTGEETQYF
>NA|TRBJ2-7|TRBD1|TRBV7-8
TGTGCCAGCAGCCAGACAGGGCCGAAGCAGTACTTC
CASSQTGPKQYF
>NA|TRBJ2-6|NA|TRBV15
TGTGCCACCACCCTAGACAGCTCCAACGTCCTGACTTTC
CATTLDSSNVLTF
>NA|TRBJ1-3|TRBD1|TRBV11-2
TGTGCCAGCAGGAGGACAGGGGATGGAAACACCATATATTTT
CASRRTGDGNTIYF
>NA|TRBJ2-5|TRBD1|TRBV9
TGTGCCAGCAGCATTCATACAGGGGAAGAGACCCAGTACTTC
CASSIHTGEETQYF
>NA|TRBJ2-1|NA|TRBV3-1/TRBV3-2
TGTGCCAGCAGCCAAGTAAACACGAGGGCCCAGCAGTTCTTC
CASSQVNTRAQQFF
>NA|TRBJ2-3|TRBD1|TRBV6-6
TGTGCCACTACTTCGGACAGGGGGTACGCAGATACGCAGTATTTT
CATTSDRGYADTQYF
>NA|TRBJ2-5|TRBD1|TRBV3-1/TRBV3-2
TGTGCCAGCAGCCCCTGGACAGGGGGCGGGGAGACCCAGTACTTC
CASSPWTGGGETQYF
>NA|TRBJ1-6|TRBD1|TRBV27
TGTGCCAGCAGCCTTTTACAGGGGGGTTCACCCCTCCACTTT
CASSLLQGGSPLHF
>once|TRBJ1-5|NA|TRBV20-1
TGCAGTGCTAGTCCGACAATCAATCAGCCCCAGCATTTT
CSASPTINQPQHF
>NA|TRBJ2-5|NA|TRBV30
TGTGCCTGGGGACCTAGGGGTTGGTACCAAGAGACCCAGTACTTC
CAWGPRGWYQETQYF
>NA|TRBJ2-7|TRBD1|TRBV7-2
TGTGCCAGCAGCCAGGCCGGGACAGGATTCTACGAGCAGTACTTC
CASSQAGTGFYEQYF
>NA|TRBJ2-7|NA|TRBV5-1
TGCGCCAGCGGAGAACAGGCCCCGAACGAGCAGTACTTC
CASGEQAPNEQYF
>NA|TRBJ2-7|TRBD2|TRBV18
TGTGCCAGCTCACCTACGGGACTAGCGGGGATCTACGAGCAGTACTTC
CASSPTGLAGIYEQYF
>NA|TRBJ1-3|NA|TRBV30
TGTGCCTGGAAACTAGGACAGAGCTCTGGAAACACCATATATTTT
CAWKLGQSSGNTIYF
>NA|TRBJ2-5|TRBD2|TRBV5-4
TGTGCCAGCAGCTTAACTAGCGGGGGGGGGCCAGAGACCCAGTACTTC
CASSLTSGGGPETQYF
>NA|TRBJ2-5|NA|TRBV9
TGTGCCAGCAGTAAGGCCGGGGGTAAAGAGACCCAGTACTTC
CASSKAGGKETQYF
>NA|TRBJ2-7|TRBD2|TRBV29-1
TGCAGCGTCCCCGGGGGGAACCGCGAGCAGTACTTC
CSVPGGNREQYF
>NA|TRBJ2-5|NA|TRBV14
TGTGCCAGCAGCGTCAGAGGGCACCAAGAGACCCAGTACTTC
CASSVRGHQETQYF
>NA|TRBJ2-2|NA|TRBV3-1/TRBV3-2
TGTGCCAGCCGTCGGGGGACGGCGAACACCGGGGAGCTGTTTTTT
CASRRGTANTGELFF
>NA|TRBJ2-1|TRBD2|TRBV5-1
TGCGCCAGCAGCCCAGTGACTAGCGGGGGGTTAAATGAGCAGTTCTTC
CASSPVTSGGLNEQFF
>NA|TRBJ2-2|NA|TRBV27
TGTGCCAGCAGTTTTTTCCGGGACAATACCGGGGAGCTGTTTTTT
CASSFFRDNTGELFF
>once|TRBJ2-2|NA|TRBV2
TGTGCCACGACTAGTAGGAATACCGGGGAGCTGTTTTTT
CATTSRNTGELFF
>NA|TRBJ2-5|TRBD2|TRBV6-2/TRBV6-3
TGTGCCAGCAGTTCCTCCGGCGGGGGGGCCCAGTACTTC
CASSSSGGGAQYF
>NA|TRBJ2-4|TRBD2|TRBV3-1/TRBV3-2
TGTGCCAGCAGCCCGACGAGGCTAGCGGGGGTGCTAGCCAAAAACATTCAGTACTTC
CASSPTRLAGVLAKNIQYF
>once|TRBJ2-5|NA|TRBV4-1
TGCGCCAGCAGCCCGACAGTCGGTGTTGGTTTCGAAGAGACCCAGTACTTC
CASSPTVGVGFEETQYF
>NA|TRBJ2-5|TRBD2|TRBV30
TGTGCCTGCCTACCTAAACTAGCGGGGGCTCGGGAGACCCAGTACTTC
CACLPKLAGARETQYF
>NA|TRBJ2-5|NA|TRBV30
TGTGCCTGGAGAGAGCAGGTCCAAGAGACCCAGTACTTC
CAWREQVQETQYF
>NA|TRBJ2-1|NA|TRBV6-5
TGTGCCAGCAGCTTACAGGGAAGAATCCTCAATGAGCAGTTCTTC
CASSLQGRILNEQFF
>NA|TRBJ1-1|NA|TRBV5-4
TGTGCCAGCAGTAAAAAGGAGCTGATTTTGAACACTGAAGCTTTCTTT
CASSKKELILNTEAFF
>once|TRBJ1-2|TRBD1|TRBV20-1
TGCAGTGCTAGTATTGGAACAGGGGAAAAAGGCACCTTC
CSASIGTGEKGTF
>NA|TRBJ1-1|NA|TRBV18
TGTGCCAGCTCACCGTGGCAGAACACTGAAGCTTTCTTT
CASSPWQNTEAFF
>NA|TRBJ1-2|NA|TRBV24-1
TGTGCCACCAGTGCCTCAGACAGAAACTATGGCTACACCTTC
CATSASDRNYGYTF
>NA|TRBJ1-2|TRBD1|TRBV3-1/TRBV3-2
TGTGCCAGCAGCCAAATAGACCGCAGGGGGTCCAATGGCTACACCTTC
CASSQIDRRGSNGYTF
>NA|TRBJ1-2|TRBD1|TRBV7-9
TGTGCCAGCAGCTCGACGACAGGGGTGAATGGCTACACCTTC
CASSSTTGVNGYTF
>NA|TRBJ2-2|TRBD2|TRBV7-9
TGTGCCAGCAGCCCATCTAGCGGGGGACCCACCGGGGAGCTGTTTTTT
CASSPSSGGPTGELFF
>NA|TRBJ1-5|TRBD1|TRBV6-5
TGTGCCACGAGGGACAGGGCTAGCAATCAGCCCCAGCATTTT
CATRDRASNQPQHF
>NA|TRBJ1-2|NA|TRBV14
TGTGCCAGCAGCCAACTTGGACAGTACGGCTACACCTTC
CASSQLGQYGYTF
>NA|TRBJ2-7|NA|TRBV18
TGTGCCAGCTCACCCGTTCCCTCCTACGAGCAGTACTTC
CASSPVPSYEQYF
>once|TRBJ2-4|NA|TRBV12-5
TGTGCTAGTGGTCTCGGACAAGGGAACATTCAGTACTTC
CASGLGQGNIQYF
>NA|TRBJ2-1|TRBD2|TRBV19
TGTGCCAGTCGGGGGACTAGCGGGGGGTCGGGATACAATGAGCAGTTCTTC
CASRGTSGGSGYNEQFF
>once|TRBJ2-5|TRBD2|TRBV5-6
TGTGCCAGCAGCTTAGGCGGGGGGGTCGAGACCCAGTACTTC
CASSLGGGVETQYF
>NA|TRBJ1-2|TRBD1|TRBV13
TGTGCCAGCAGCAGGGGGCAAAGCAGTGGCTACACCTTC
CASSRGQSSGYTF
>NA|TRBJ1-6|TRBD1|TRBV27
TGTGCCAGCAACAGCCTGACAGGGGATAATTCACCCCTCCACTTT
CASNSLTGDNSPLHF
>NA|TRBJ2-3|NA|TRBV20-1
TGCAGTGCGGCGGGCGTAGATACGCAGTATTTT
CSAAGVDTQYF
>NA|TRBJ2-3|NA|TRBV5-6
TGTGCCAGCAGCCGAGGGGGGGTTGATACGCAGTATTTT
CASSRGGVDTQYF